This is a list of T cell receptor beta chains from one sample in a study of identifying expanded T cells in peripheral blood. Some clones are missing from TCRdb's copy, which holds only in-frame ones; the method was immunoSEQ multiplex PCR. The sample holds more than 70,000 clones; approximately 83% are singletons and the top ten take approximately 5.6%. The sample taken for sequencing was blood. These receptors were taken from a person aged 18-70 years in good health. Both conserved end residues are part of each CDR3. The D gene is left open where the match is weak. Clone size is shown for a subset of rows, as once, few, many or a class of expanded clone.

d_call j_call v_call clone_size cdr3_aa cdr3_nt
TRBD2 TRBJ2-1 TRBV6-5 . CASSMVAGGGEQFF TGTGCCAGCAGTATGGTAGCGGGGGGGGGTGAGCAGTTCTTC
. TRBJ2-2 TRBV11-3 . CASSLEGGGTGELFF TGTGCCAGCAGCTTGGAGGGTGGGGGCACCGGGGAGCTGTTTTTT
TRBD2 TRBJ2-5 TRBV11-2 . CASSLGLAVVETQYF TGTGCCAGCAGCTTAGGTCTAGCGGTAGTAGAGACCCAGTACTTC
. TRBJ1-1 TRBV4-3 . CASSQEIEVNTEAFF TGCGCCAGCAGCCAAGAGATTGAGGTCAACACTGAAGCTTTCTTT
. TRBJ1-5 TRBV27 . CASNQPRGNQPQHF TGTGCCAGCAACCAACCCAGAGGAAATCAGCCCCAGCATTTT
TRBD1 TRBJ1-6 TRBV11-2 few CASSFTGTGDSPLHF TGTGCCAGCAGCTTTACCGGGACAGGGGATTCACCCCTCCACTTT
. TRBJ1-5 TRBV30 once CAWSVQGQRQDQPQHF TGTGCCTGGAGTGTACAGGGTCAGAGGCAGGATCAGCCCCAGCATTTT
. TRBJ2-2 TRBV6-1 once CASSVTVYHTGELFF TGTGCCAGCAGTGTGACAGTTTATCACACCGGGGAGCTGTTTTTT
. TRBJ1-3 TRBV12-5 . CASGATVSGNTIYF TGTGCTAGTGGTGCGACGGTATCTGGAAACACCATATATTTT
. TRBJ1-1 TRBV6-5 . CASRREGGTEAFF TGTGCCAGCAGACGGGAAGGGGGCACTGAAGCTTTCTTT
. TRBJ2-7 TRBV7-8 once CASSGTGTQNYYEQYF TGTGCCAGCAGCGGTACCGGGACACAGAACTACTACGAGCAGTACTTC
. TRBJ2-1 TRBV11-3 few CASSLEFQGYNEQFF TGTGCCAGCAGCTTAGAGTTTCAGGGGTACAATGAGCAGTTCTTC
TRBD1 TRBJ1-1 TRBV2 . CASSAQGAVNTEAFF TGTGCCAGCAGTGCACAGGGGGCAGTGAACACTGAAGCTTTCTTT
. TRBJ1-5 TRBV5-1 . CASSLAVASGHLGSRGQHF TGCGCCAGCAGCTTGGCTGTAGCATCCGGCCACCTTGGATCTAGGGGCCAGCATTTT
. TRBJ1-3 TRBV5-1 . CASSFGGDPSGNTIYF TGCGCCAGCAGCTTCGGGGGGGACCCCTCTGGAAACACCATATATTTT
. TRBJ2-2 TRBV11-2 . CASSLLAGTTNTGELFF TGTGCCAGCAGCTTGCTAGCCGGGACGACCAACACCGGGGAGCTGTTTTTT
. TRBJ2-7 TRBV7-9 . CASSQVVQAFPYEQYF TGTGCCAGCAGCCAGGTCGTCCAGGCGTTCCCCTACGAGCAGTACTTC
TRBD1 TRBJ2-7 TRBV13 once CASSQTGSYEQYF TGTGCCAGCAGCCAGACAGGGTCCTACGAGCAGTACTTC
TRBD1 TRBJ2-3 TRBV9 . CASSSRQGNTDTQYF TGTGCCAGCAGCTCCAGACAGGGTAACACAGATACGCAGTATTTT
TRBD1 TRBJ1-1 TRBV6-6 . CASSWDQGATEAFF TGTGCCAGCAGTTGGGATCAGGGGGCAACTGAAGCTTTCTTT
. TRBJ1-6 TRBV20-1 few CSAIQVAALHF TGCAGTGCTATTCAGGTCGCTGCCCTCCACTTT
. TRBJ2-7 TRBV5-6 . CASSTYALYEQYF TGTGCCAGCAGCACCTATGCCCTCTACGAGCAGTACTTC
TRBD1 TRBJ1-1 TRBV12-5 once CASGFTSEGARAFF TGTGCTAGTGGTTTCACGTCGGAGGGGGCTCGGGCTTTCTTT
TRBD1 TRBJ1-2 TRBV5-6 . CASSLDRGYGYTF TGTGCCAGCAGCTTGGACAGGGGATATGGCTACACCTTC
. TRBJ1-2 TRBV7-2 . CASSLAQGGYTF TGTGCCAGCAGCTTAGCGCAGGGCGGCTACACCTTC
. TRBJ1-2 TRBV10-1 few CASSESNPGKDYYGYTF TGCGCCAGCAGTGAGTCGAATCCGGGTAAGGACTACTATGGCTACACCTTC
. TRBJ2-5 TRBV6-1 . CASSLRYSGEETQYF TGTGCCAGCAGTCTTAGATACTCAGGGGAAGAGACCCAGTACTTC
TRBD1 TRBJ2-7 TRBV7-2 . CASSLDRAYEQYF TGTGCCAGCAGCCTTGACAGGGCCTACGAGCAGTACTTC
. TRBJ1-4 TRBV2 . CASRVAGEKLFF TGTGCCAGCAGAGTAGCGGGTGAAAAACTGTTTTTT